What follows is one T cell receptor beta chain and its context. The source of the sample is a study of T cells after yellow fever vaccination. TCR cDNA was made by 5'RACE template switching, adding a universal primer site and UMIs. TCRdb reprocessed the 5' RACE reads with MiXCR, giving one entry per CDR3 protein. The sample lists more than 350,000 distinct CDR3 sequences; 11% were seen once. Trimming took 0 bases from V and 7 from J, leaving 20 bases between them. The CDR3 consists of 17 residues. Germline loops: CDR1 LGHNA, CDR2 YSLEER. The V gene is TRBV4-3, the J gene TRBJ2-3, with D maybe TRBD1 (6 bases). The specimen was PBMCs, collected on the day of the first yellow fever vaccination. The clonotype originates from a man aged 18 to 35 who received the YFV17D yellow fever vaccine. CDR3 nucleotide sequence: TGCGCCAGCAGCCAAGATGTGGTAACAGGGTGGCGAAATACGCAGTATTTT. It yields the protein CASSQDVVTGWRNTQYF.